Shown below are 21 T cell receptor beta chains from a single sample sequenced in a study of blood T cell repertoires in COVID-19. Sequencing used immunoSEQ multiplex PCR; TCRdb keeps in-frame clones, though not all of them. The repertoire holds 250,000 to 350,000 clones, with roughly 90% as singletons. Material: peripheral blood. The receptor source for this set is a woman aged 25 to 39 with COVID-19, enrolled during active disease.

This chain links TRBV6-5 with TRBJ1-1; possibly TRBD1 for D (5 bases). V was pared by 6 bases and J by 1 base, with 12 bases between. Germline values: CDR1 MNHEY, CDR2 SVGAGI. CDR3 size: 14 residues. The CDR3 bases are TGTGCCAGCAGAAAAGGGGCGGAGAACACTGAAGCTTTCTTT. Translated: CASRKGAENTEAFF.

In this sample, this clone turned up once. The chain employs TRBV28 and TRBJ2-7, with 9 nucleotides matching TRBD1. Per the germline V gene, CDR1 is MDHEN and CDR2 is SYDVKM. With 7 bases clipped from V and 3 bases from J, the junction kept 7 bases outside the gene matches. The CDR3 consists of 14 residues. The CDR3 sequence is CASTTGTGFYEQYF. In DNA form, the CDR3 reads TGTGCCAGCACCACCGGGACAGGGTTCTACGAGCAGTACTTC.

For this clone: One end of the junction varies from germline; a read error may be responsible. V and J are TRBV9 and TRBJ1-1, with 11 bases fitting TRBD1. Per germline, CDR1 SGDLS and CDR2 YYNGEE. This CDR3 region has 15 residues. The CDR3 DNA is TGCCCCAGCAGCGGGGGGACAGGGGGTAGGACTGAAGCTTTCTTT. This sequence encodes CPSSGGTGGRTEAFF.

This clone was detected a few times. The rearrangement joins TRBV27 to TRBJ2-7, with 9 positions matching TRBD2. The germline CDR1 and CDR2 sequences are MNHEY and SMNVEV (reference sequence). The CDR3 runs to 16 residues. V lost 4 bases to trimming and J lost 2 bases; unmatched junction nucleotides: 9. CDR3 region: CASSSFSGRHAYEQYF. In DNA form, the CDR3 reads TGTGCCAGCAGTTCATTTAGCGGGAGACACGCCTACGAGCAGTACTTC.

The CDR3 DNA follows: TGTGCCTGGAGTGGGGGACAGGGGCCAAGGGGGGCCCAGCATTTT. As protein: CAWSGGQGPRGAQHF. The chain carries TRBV30 and TRBJ1-5, with 10 bases identical to TRBD1. CDR3 length equals 15 residues. CDR1 is GTSNPN, CDR2 SVGIG, per germline (reference sequence). J was trimmed by 11 bases and V by 1 base; bases with no gene match: 11.

The gene calls are TRBV6-1 and TRBJ1-1, with D unclear. Germline assignment: CDR1 MNHNS and CDR2 SASEGT. The CDR3 runs to 15 residues. V was pared by 2 bases and J by 1 base, with 11 bases between. CDR3 sequence reads: CASSEQAKANTEAFF. CDR3 coding DNA: TGTGCCAGCAGTGAACAAGCCAAAGCGAACACTGAAGCTTTCTTT.

This chain uses TRBV15 with TRBJ2-7; D may be TRBD1 (6 bases). Germline V lookup: CDR1 LNHNV, CDR2 YYDKDF (reference sequence). Trimming stripped 0 bases from V and 1 base from J, with 10 bases between. The CDR3 is 15 residues long. The CDR3: CATSRDRGPSYEQYF. The CDR3 DNA reads as TGTGCCACCAGCAGAGACAGGGGTCCGTCCTACGAGCAGTACTTC.

The rearrangement joins TRBV27 to TRBJ2-7; 7 nucleotides align to TRBD2. J was trimmed by 2 bases and V by 2 bases; bases with no gene match: 3. Per germline, CDR1 MNHEY and CDR2 SMNVEV (reference sequence). CDR3 size: 14 residues. CDR3 DNA sequence: TGTGCCAGCAGTTTAAGCGGGGATACCTACGAGCAGTACTTC. It codes for CASSLSGDTYEQYF.

The chain has TRBV12-3 or TRBV12-4 and TRBJ2-7; D call uncertain. CDR3 length: 12 residues. Trimming shortened V by 2 bases and J by 2 bases, and 4 bases separated the two germline ends. CDR3 nucleotides: TGTGCCAGCAGTTTATATCCCTACGAGCAGTACTTC. It specifies CASSLYPYEQYF.

This sequence joins TRBV2 and TRBJ2-1, with 7 bases lining up with TRBD2. CDR3 length equals 16 residues. Unmatched junction bases numbered 6, after V lost 4 bases and J lost 0 bases. Germline V gives CDR1 SNHLY, CDR2 FYNNEI. CDR3 in amino acids: CASSVQGGGSYNEQFF. In DNA form, the CDR3 reads TGTGCCAGCAGTGTTCAGGGCGGGGGCTCCTACAATGAGCAGTTCTTC.

The genes are TRBV4-1 and TRBJ1-1; D call uncertain. Germline V lookup: CDR1 MGHRA, CDR2 YSYEKL. The CDR3 length is 14 residues. Trimming removed 0 bases at V and 5 bases at J, with 10 bases between. The CDR3 is CASSQDTGRTEAFF. CDR3 sequence (DNA): TGCGCCAGCAGCCAAGATACGGGTCGAACTGAAGCTTTCTTT.

The chain combines TRBV27 with TRBJ2-1; possibly TRBD2 for D (6 bases). The CDR3 sequence is 16 residues long. Trimming shortened V by 6 bases and J by 6 bases, and 21 bases separated the two germline ends. Germline CDR1 MNHEY, CDR2 SMNVEV (reference sequence). The CDR3 DNA sequence: TGTGCCAGCAGAAGACCCTCAGGAGCCGGGAGCAATGAGCAGTTCTTC. Residues: CASRRPSGAGSNEQFF.

J is TRBJ1-6 and V is TRBV19, with D uncertain. Between the trimmed V and J ends, which lost 4 bases and 5 bases, there was a span of 18 bases. This CDR3 comprises 17 residues. Germline loops: CDR1 LNHDA, CDR2 SQIVND (reference sequence). This CDR3 is CASSTVISRVDNSPLHF. The DNA of the CDR3 is TGTGCCAGTAGTACCGTCATATCCCGGGTAGATAATTCACCCCTCCACTTT.

The rearrangement joins TRBV10-3 to TRBJ2-2, with D perhaps matching TRBD1 (6 bases). V was pared by 3 bases and J by 1 base, with 9 bases between. This CDR3 comprises 15 residues. Germline CDR1 reads ENHRY; CDR2 reads SYGVKD. The CDR3 loop is CAISEWTENTGELFF. The CDR3 DNA reads TGTGCCATCAGTGAATGGACAGAGAACACCGGGGAGCTGTTTTTT.

V usage is TRBV7-8 and J usage is TRBJ2-7; 8 bases are shared with TRBD1. V lost 7 bases, J lost 6 bases, and 8 bases stayed unmatched. CDR1 and CDR2 from the germline V gene are SGHVS and FQNEAQ. CDR3 size: 13 residues. The CDR3 sequence is CASTADRASEQYF. CDR3 coding DNA: TGTGCCAGCACGGCGGACAGGGCCAGCGAGCAGTACTTC.

The chain links TRBV10-3 to TRBJ1-4; TRBD1 might be the D (6 bases). V was shortened by 2 bases and J by 4 bases, with 14 bases between the two germline ends. The CDR3 contains 16 residues. The V gene's germline CDR1 is ENHRY and CDR2 SYGVKD. CDR3 in DNA: TGTGCCATCAGTGAGACCGGGGGGGCGATTAATGAAAAACTGTTTTTT. Protein: CAISETGGAINEKLFF.

This chain connects TRBV24-1 to TRBJ1-2, with 8 bases aligning to TRBD1. V was clipped by 1 base and J by 8 bases; unmatched bases: 2. Germline CDR1 KGHDR, CDR2 SFDVKD. The CDR3 spans 13 residues. This CDR3 reads CATSDFAGGGYTF. The CDR3 DNA reads as TGTGCCACCAGTGATTTTGCAGGGGGCGGCTACACCTTC.

This clone was picked up one time. The rearrangement joins TRBV3-1 (or the pseudogene TRBV3-2) to TRBJ2-1; TRBD2 aligns across 7 bases. Germline trimming cut 1 base from V and 3 bases from J; bases unmatched to any gene: 3. The CDR3 loop spans 15 amino acids. Germline values: CDR1 LGHDT, CDR2 YNNKEL (reference sequence). The CDR3 nucleotides read TGTGCCAGCAGCCAAGGCGGGGGTAACTACAATGAGCAGTTCTTC. This encodes CASSQGGGNYNEQFF.

This clone has just one count. V and J are TRBV28 and TRBJ2-5; possibly TRBD1 for D (7 bases). The germline gives CDR1 MDHEN, CDR2 SYDVKM. V lost 7 bases to trimming and J lost 5 bases, with 17 bases between them. The CDR3 has 14 amino acids. CDR3 loop: CASKLGGAGETQYF. CDR3 nucleotide sequence: TGTGCCAGCAAACTAGGGGGCGCGGGGGAGACCCAGTACTTC.

In DNA form, the CDR3 reads TGTGCCAGCAGTGCGGGACAGGGGCCTAACTATGGCTACACCTTC. This codes for CASSAGQGPNYGYTF. The chain carries TRBV6-6 and TRBJ1-2; 10 bases match TRBD1. There are 15 residues in the CDR3. Per germline, CDR1 MNHNY and CDR2 SVGAGI (reference sequence). The ends lost 5 bases at V and 0 bases at J; junction bases unmatched: 3.

This chain links TRBV5-1 with TRBJ1-1; 9 bases are a match to TRBD1. With V trimmed by 4 bases and J by 6 bases, 10 bases remained unmatched. CDR3 length: 15 amino acids. Germline loops: CDR1 SGHRS, CDR2 YFSETQ. The CDR3 loop reads CASSGLGQGDAEAFF. CDR3 DNA sequence: TGCGCCAGCAGCGGACTGGGACAGGGAGACGCTGAAGCTTTCTTT. Using reference TRBV5-1 and TRBJ1-1 for the parts outside the CDR3, the full variable domain is KAGVTQTPRYLIKTRGQQVTLSCSPISGHRSVSWYQQTPGQGLQFLFEYFSETQRNKGNFPGRFSGRQFSNSRSEMNVSTLELGDSALYLCASSGLGQGDAEAFFGQGTRLTVV.